The 5 T cell receptor beta chains listed next were all sequenced from one sample in a study of T cell responses to AZD1222 COVID-19 vaccine. Assay: immunoSEQ multiplex PCR; the TCRdb copy retains only in-frame clones and omits some. The sample yields 200,000 or so clones, around 93% seen once. Sequences were derived from peripheral blood, sampled on day 0 of AZD1222 vaccination. The source is an adult in good health.

The sample holds one count of this clone. The chain combines TRBV28 with TRBJ1-3, with unresolved D. Germline V lookup: CDR1 MDHEN, CDR2 SYDVKM. This CDR3 spans 15 amino acids. Trimming took off 8 bases at V and 1 base at J, with 15 bases between the two ends. The CDR3 protein is CASPPGTRSGNTIYF. Here the CDR3 DNA reads TGTGCCAGCCCCCCGGGTACGAGATCTGGAAACACCATATATTTT.

The chain uses TRBV28 and TRBJ2-3; weak D call: TRBD2 (5 bases). V shed 8 bases and J shed 11 bases, with 20 bases lying between them. Germline CDR1 and CDR2: MDHEN and SYDVKM. This CDR3 has 13 amino acids. The CDR3 region has the DNA TGTGCCAGCGGAGGACCCGAAGGGTACAAGCAGTATTTT. It specifies CASGGPEGYKQYF. Combining the CDR3 with reference TRBV28 and TRBJ2-3 gives the whole variable domain DVKVTQSSRYLVKRTGEKVFLECVQDMDHENMFWYRQDPGLGLRLIYFSYDVKMKEKGDIPEGYSVSREKKERFSLILESASTNQTSMYLCASGGPEGYKQYFGPGTRLTVL.

The chain combines TRBV6-4 with TRBJ1-6, with D unresolved. Trimming took 8 bases from V and 0 from J, leaving 11 bases between them. This CDR3 spans 15 amino acids. Looked up from germline, CDR1 is MRHNA and CDR2 is SNTAGT. In nucleotides, the CDR3 is TGTGCCAGCGCCACCTCTAGCTCCTATAATTCACCCCTCCACTTT. This translates into CASATSSSYNSPLHF.

This clone has only one observation. The rearrangement links TRBV5-1 to TRBJ2-7; D is uncertain. The CDR3 covers 14 residues. V was clipped by 0 bases and J by 3 bases, with 10 bases between them. Germline V gene sequence: CDR1 SGHRS, CDR2 YFSETQ. CDR3 nucleotides: TGCGCCAGCAGCTTGGAAGCAGAAATCTACGAGCAGTACTTC. Residues: CASSLEAEIYEQYF.

The rearrangement links TRBV27 to TRBJ1-2; tentative D call: TRBD1 (6 bases). The CDR3 covers 13 residues. In germline, CDR1 is MNHEY, CDR2 SMNVEV (reference sequence). The ends were cut back, 10 bases at V and 0 bases at J, with 12 bases in the middle. The CDR3 nucleotides read TGTGCCACCGCGGACAGAACTAACTATGGCTACACCTTC. Its protein is CATADRTNYGYTF.